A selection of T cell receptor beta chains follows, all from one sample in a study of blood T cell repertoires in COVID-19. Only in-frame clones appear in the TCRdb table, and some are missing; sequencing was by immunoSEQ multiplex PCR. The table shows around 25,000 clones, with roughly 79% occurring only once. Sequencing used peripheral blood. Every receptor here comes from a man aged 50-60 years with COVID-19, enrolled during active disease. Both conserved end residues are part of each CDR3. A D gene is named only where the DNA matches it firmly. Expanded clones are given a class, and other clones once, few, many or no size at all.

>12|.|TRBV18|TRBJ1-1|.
CASSSSAGEAFF
TGTGCCAGCTCATCCTCCGCGGGGGAAGCTTTCTTT
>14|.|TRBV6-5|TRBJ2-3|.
CASSPTGPGDTQYF
TGTGCCAGCAGTCCCACAGGGCCCGGGGATACGCAGTATTTT
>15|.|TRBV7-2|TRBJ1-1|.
CASSLGLGLGREAFF
TGTGCCAGCAGCTTAGGATTAGGGTTGGGGAGAGAAGCTTTCTTT
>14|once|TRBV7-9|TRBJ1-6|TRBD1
CASSRDSNNSPLHF
TGTGCCAGCAGCCGGGACAGTAATAATTCACCCCTCCACTTT
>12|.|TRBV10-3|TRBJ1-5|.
CAISDRNQPQHF
TGTGCCATCAGTGACAGAAATCAGCCCCAGCATTTT
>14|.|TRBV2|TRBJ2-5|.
CASRGQPTQETQYF
TGTGCCAGCAGGGGACAACCGACCCAAGAGACCCAGTACTTC
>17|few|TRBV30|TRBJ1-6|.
CAWSVGSLKYSNSPLHF
TGTGCCTGGAGTGTGGGCAGCCTCAAATATAGTAATTCACCCCTCCACTTT
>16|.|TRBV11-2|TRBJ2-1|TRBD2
CASSFPGLAGNNEQFF
TGTGCCAGCAGCTTTCCGGGACTAGCGGGGAACAATGAGCAGTTCTTC
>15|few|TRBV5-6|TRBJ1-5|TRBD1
CASSLGQGSQEPQHF
TGTGCCAGCAGCTTGGGACAGGGGTCTCAGGAGCCCCAGCATTTT
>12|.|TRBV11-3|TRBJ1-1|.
CASSLVTTEAFF
TGTGCCAGCAGCTTAGTGACAACTGAAGCTTTCTTT
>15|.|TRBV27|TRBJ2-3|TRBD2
CASSFQLAGPDTQYF
TGTGCCAGCAGCTTTCAACTAGCGGGACCAGATACGCAGTATTTT
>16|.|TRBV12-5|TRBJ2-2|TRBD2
CASGPGTSGSAGELFF
TGTGCTAGTGGTCCGGGGACTAGCGGGAGTGCCGGGGAGCTGTTTTTT
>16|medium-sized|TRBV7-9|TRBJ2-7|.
CASSLEGGANSYEQYF
TGTGCCAGCAGCTTAGAAGGCGGGGCGAACTCCTACGAGCAGTACTTC
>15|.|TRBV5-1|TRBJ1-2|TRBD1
CASSLRTGSNYGYTF
TGCGCCAGCAGCTTGAGGACAGGCTCTAACTATGGCTACACCTTC
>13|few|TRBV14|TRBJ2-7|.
CASAIGTPYEQYF
TGTGCCAGCGCTATCGGGACTCCCTACGAGCAGTACTTC
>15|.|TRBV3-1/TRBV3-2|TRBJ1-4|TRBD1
CASSLGQGQNEKLFF
TGTGCCAGCAGCCTTGGACAGGGACAAAATGAAAAACTGTTTTTT
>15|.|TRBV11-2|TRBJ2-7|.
CASSSGLRTSYEQYF
TGTGCCAGCAGCTCGGGACTCCGAACGTCGTACGAGCAGTACTTC